Listed here are 26 T cell receptor beta chains from one sample, sequenced in a study of T-cell memory formation after mild COVID-19 (dated by TCRdb to 2020 to 2023). Library preparation was by 5' RACE. The listed sequencing device is Illumina NovaSeq 6000. TCRdb ran its own pipeline on the public reads, namely fastp trimming at Q25 and MiXCR clone calling, and kept in-frame beta chains. Merged by CDR3 protein, the rows form single entries marked with the most common genes and DNA. The sample data list about 540,000 distinct CDR3 sequences, and about a fifth of these were observed just once. Jointly, the top ten make up around 13% of the sample. The sample comprised PBMCs or a T cell subset sorted from them (not recorded which). These TCRs come from an adult woman who had mild COVID-19 (a few samples of this study predate the infection). The sample titles of this study are shuffled in the database, so cell type and time point are left out; the donor was told from shared clones.

In this sample, this clonotype turned up a few times. This chain links TRBV4-1 with TRBJ2-1; the D gene could be TRBD1 or TRBD2 (5 bases each). Germline V gene sequence: CDR1 MGHRA, CDR2 YSYEKL. V was pared by 3 bases and J by 0 bases, with 21 bases between. The length of the CDR3 is 19 residues. CDR3 DNA sequence: TGCGCCAGCAGCCAGCTCCGGGACCCAAAACGAGGCTCCTACAATGAGCAGTTCTTC. Protein product: CASSQLRDPKRGSYNEQFF.

This clonotype was seen only a few times. The chain has TRBV3-1 and TRBJ2-7; 8 nucleotides line up with TRBD2. Trimming removed 3 bases from V and 7 bases from J; junction bases left unmatched: 17. The length of the CDR3 is 17 residues. Germline CDR1 is LGHDT and CDR2 is YNNKEL (reference sequence). The CDR3 nucleotides are TGTGCCAGCAGCCAGGGTCGGTCCAGCGGGAGTTGGAGGGAGCAGTACTTC. It encodes CASSQGRSSGSWREQYF.

This clonotype was observed many times. The chain has TRBV19 and TRBJ2-3; D possibly corresponds to TRBD2 (5 bases). Germline lookup yields CDR1 LNHDA and CDR2 SQIVND (reference sequence). This CDR3 spans 13 amino acids. V lost 8 bases, J lost 4 bases, and 13 bases lay in between. The CDR3, as DNA: TGTGCCAGTTGTCCTAGCTTAGCAGATACGCAGTATTTT. Protein: CASCPSLADTQYF.

This clonotype came up a few times. This chain uses TRBV11-2 with TRBJ2-3; D gene ambiguous. V lost 4 bases, J lost 2 bases, and 16 bases lay in between. CDR1 and CDR2 (germline): SGHAT, FQNNGV. The CDR3 covers 16 residues. The CDR3 loop is CASSYPQPAITDTQYF. The CDR3 DNA sequence: TGTGCCAGCAGCTACCCCCAACCAGCCATCACAGATACGCAGTATTTT.

The chain carries TRBV12-3 or TRBV12-4 and TRBJ2-1; no clear D gene. This CDR3 contains 15 residues. The V end lost 5 bases, the J end lost 7 bases, and 18 bases lay between the germline ends. CDR3 DNA: TGTGCCAGCAGTCACCCCTTGGGCCTGTCAAATGAGCAGTTCTTC. Protein sequence: CASSHPLGLSNEQFF.

This clonotype was observed a few times. The rearrangement links TRBV18 to TRBJ2-5; 13 bases are a match to TRBD2. CDR3 length: 16 residues. V lost 4 bases, J lost 2 bases, and 4 bases stayed unmatched. Germline V gives CDR1 KGHSH, CDR2 LQKENI. This CDR3 reads CASSLWTSGGQETQYF. For the CDR3, the DNA is TGTGCCAGCTCACTTTGGACTAGCGGGGGACAAGAGACCCAGTACTTC.

This chain joins TRBV20-1 and TRBJ2-3; D gene unclear. The germline V and J ends were trimmed by 2 bases and 0 bases, with 12 bases remaining between them. The length of the CDR3 is 15 residues. The germline CDR1 and CDR2 sequences are DFQATT and SNEGSKA (reference sequence). The CDR3 loop reads CSARFFGSSTDTQYF. Written as DNA, the CDR3 is TGCAGTGCTAGATTCTTCGGATCAAGCACAGATACGCAGTATTTT.

This clonotype has just a few counts. The genes are TRBV10-3 and TRBJ2-1; 9 nucleotides align to TRBD2. Looked up from germline, CDR1 is ENHRY and CDR2 is SYGVKD. V trimming: 4 bases; J trimming: 0 bases; junction bases outside the gene matches: 7. There are 17 residues in the CDR3. CDR3 DNA sequence: TGTGCCATCAGTGCAGCGGGGGGCCTGAGCTCCTACAATGAGCAGTTCTTC. It encodes CAISAAGGLSSYNEQFF.

This clonotype was detected ten times or more. The CDR3 region has the DNA TGTGCCAGCGGTTCTAGCGGGAACTCCTACAATGAGCAGTTCTTC. Translated, it gives CASGSSGNSYNEQFF. V is TRBV2 and J is TRBJ2-1, with 9 bases identical to TRBD2. Trimming removed 8 bases from V and 0 bases from J; junction bases left unmatched: 5. In germline, CDR1 is SNHLY, CDR2 FYNNEI. This CDR3 has 15 amino acids.

In this sample, this clonotype turned up a few times. The chain carries TRBV6-5 and TRBJ2-7; the D gene is possibly TRBD2 (6 bases). The V and J ends lost 0 bases and 4 bases respectively, with 13 bases between them. This CDR3 region has 15 residues. Germline V lookup: CDR1 MNHEY, CDR2 SVGAGI. This chain's CDR3 is CASSYSPGGVYEQYF. Here the CDR3 DNA reads TGTGCCAGCAGTTACTCACCCGGAGGGGTGTACGAGCAGTACTTC.

V is TRBV25-1 and J is TRBJ2-3, with 8 positions matching TRBD2. Germline V gene lookup returns CDR1 MGHDK and CDR2 SYGVNS. The CDR3 is 14 amino acids. V dropped 8 bases and J dropped 0; count of bases not matched to a gene: 4. The CDR3 sequence: CASGTSGSTDTQYF. The DNA of the CDR3 is TGTGCCAGCGGAACTAGCGGAAGCACAGATACGCAGTATTTT.

J is TRBJ1-3 and V is TRBV6-2 or TRBV6-3, with no clear D. Trimming pared 10 bases from V and 7 bases from J, leaving 17 bases between. The V gene's germline CDR1 is MNHEY and CDR2 SVGEGT. CDR3 size: 13 residues. The CDR3 reads CATSSVNGNTIYF. CDR3 DNA: TGTGCCACTTCGTCAGTCAATGGCAACACCATATATTTT.

The J gene is TRBJ2-6, the V gene TRBV7-6, with TRBD1 matching 9 bases. The CDR3 consists of 18 residues. V lost 2 bases and J lost 1; bases outside the gene matches: 6. Looked up from germline, CDR1 is SGHVS and CDR2 is FNYEAQ. CDR3 DNA: TGTGCCAGCAGCTTAATTGTGACAGGGGGTTCTGGGGCCAACGTCCTGACTTTC. This translates into CASSLIVTGGSGANVLTF.

The chain links TRBV6-5 to TRBJ1-2; D uncertain. Trimming stripped 0 bases from V and 4 bases from J, with 18 bases between. Germline loops: CDR1 MNHEY, CDR2 SVGAGI. The CDR3 is made up of 17 amino acids. The CDR3 reads CASSYSSDGLRGYGYTF. CDR3 coding DNA: TGTGCCAGCAGTTACTCGAGTGATGGGCTGCGGGGCTATGGCTACACCTTC.

The genes are TRBV6-6 and TRBJ1-1; tentatively, D is TRBD1 (5 bases). V gave up 6 bases and J gave up 4 bases, with 15 bases separating them. CDR3 size: 14 residues. CDR1 is MNHNY and CDR2 is SVGAGI in the germline V gene (reference sequence). The CDR3 loop reads CASSHEGLGTEAFF. In DNA, the CDR3 is TGTGCCAGCAGCCACGAGGGGCTCGGCACTGAAGCTTTCTTT.

This clonotype was seen a few times. The chain employs TRBV5-6 and TRBJ2-1, with 14 bases fitting TRBD2. The V and J ends lost 2 bases and 7 bases, in that order; junction bases with no gene match: 5. The CDR3 is made up of 16 amino acids. Germline assignment: CDR1 SGHDT and CDR2 YYEEEE. CDR3 nucleotides: TGTGCCAGCAGCTTCTGGACTAGCGGGGGGAGGAATGAGCAGTTCTTC. Translation: CASSFWTSGGRNEQFF.

CDR3 bases: TGTGCCAGCAGTCCCTCTCTCCTTCCCTCAACTGAGACCCAGTACTTC. This translates into CASSPSLLPSTETQYF. The chain couples TRBV6-5 to TRBJ2-5; D call uncertain. Germline values: CDR1 MNHEY, CDR2 SVGAGI. The CDR3 has 16 residues. V gave up 5 bases and J gave up 5 bases, with 21 bases separating them.

V usage is TRBV24-1 and J usage is TRBJ1-2; D possibly corresponds to TRBD1 (6 bases). This CDR3 spans 17 amino acids. The V and J ends lost 3 bases and 0 bases respectively, with 16 bases between them. Germline CDR1 and CDR2: KGHDR and SFDVKD. The DNA of the CDR3 is TGTGCCACCAGTGATCACACAGGGCGGGGAGCTAACTATGGCTACACCTTC. Translated, it gives CATSDHTGRGANYGYTF.

The chain recombines TRBV24-1 with TRBJ2-3; no clear D gene. The CDR3 sequence is 14 residues long. Trimming took 7 bases from V and 9 from J, leaving 19 bases between them. CDR1 is KGHDR and CDR2 is SFDVKD in the germline V gene. The CDR3 DNA sequence: TGTGCCACCAGCATAGGAGCCCGACATGGCACGCAGTATTTT. It is translated as CATSIGARHGTQYF.

This clonotype was seen more than once but under ten times. The chain couples TRBV5-5 to TRBJ1-2, with D unresolved. Trimming removed 0 bases from V and 1 base from J, with 7 bases in between. The CDR3 is made up of 14 amino acids. CDR1 and CDR2 from the germline V gene are SGHKS and YYEKEE (reference sequence). CDR3 region: CASSLEAHNYGYTF. The CDR3 DNA is TGTGCCAGCAGCTTGGAAGCCCATAACTATGGCTACACCTTC.

V and J are TRBV30 and TRBJ1-1, with no clear D. Germline CDR1 is GTSNPN and CDR2 is SVGIG (reference sequence). The CDR3 length is 14 residues. The V end was cut by 0 bases, the J end by 1 base, with 9 bases between. The CDR3 sequence is CAWSVRSGNTEAFF. The DNA of the CDR3 is TGTGCCTGGAGTGTACGATCAGGGAACACTGAAGCTTTCTTT.

This clonotype came up a few times. The chain couples TRBV29-1 to TRBJ1-1; D gene ambiguous. Germline CDR1 SQVTM, CDR2 ANQGSEA. CDR3 length: 13 residues. V lost 3 bases and J 4 bases, leaving 12 bases between the germline ends. The CDR3 protein is CSVEAQRVTEAFF. The CDR3 nucleotides are TGCAGCGTTGAGGCCCAACGGGTCACTGAAGCTTTCTTT.

The rearrangement joins TRBV4-2 to TRBJ1-1; 7 nucleotides agree with TRBD1. The V gene's germline CDR1 is LGHNA and CDR2 YNFKEQ. The CDR3 contains 15 residues. The junction had 9 bases not matched to a gene; V was cut back by 4 bases and J by 4 bases. The CDR3 DNA reads TGTGCCAGCAGCCCCCCCTTCCAGGGGGGCACTGAAGCTTTCTTT. Protein: CASSPPFQGGTEAFF.

V gene TRBV5-1 combines with J gene TRBJ2-2; possible D gene TRBD2, 6 bases. The CDR3 runs to 18 residues. V was cut by 1 base and J by 3 bases, with 19 bases left in between. The germline CDR1 and CDR2 sequences are SGHRS and YFSETQ. This CDR3 is CASSLNLWRERDTGELFF. In nucleotides, the CDR3 is TGCGCCAGCAGCTTGAACCTGTGGAGGGAGCGCGACACCGGGGAGCTGTTTTTT.

The chain employs TRBV3-1 and TRBJ2-7; D gene uncertain. The CDR3 is made up of 13 amino acids. The ends were cut back, 4 bases at V and 4 bases at J, with 11 bases in the middle. Germline CDR1 reads LGHDT; CDR2 reads YNNKEL (reference sequence). The CDR3 region is CASSRDRLYEQYF. CDR3 nucleotides: TGTGCCAGCAGCCGAGATAGATTATACGAGCAGTACTTC.

This clonotype was observed many times. The chain combines TRBV19 with TRBJ2-4; a possible D gene is TRBD2 (6 bases). The CDR3 totals 16 residues. Germline loops: CDR1 LNHDA, CDR2 SQIVND (reference sequence). Trimming left V 6 bases short and J 0 bases short, with 15 bases between. Here the CDR3 reads CASSPRGGLAKNIQYF. The CDR3 coding sequence is TGTGCCAGTAGCCCGCGGGGAGGACTAGCCAAAAACATTCAGTACTTC.